This T cell receptor (beta chain) was recovered during a study of breast tumors, draining lymph nodes, adjacent tissues. Findings and limits, study-wide: Tumor TCR diversity was below lymph nodes but above nontumor tissue.

This clonotype has ten or more counts. Antigen: not known. Axillary draining lymph nodes of breast cancer patients supplied the node samples. TCRdb processed the multiplex PCR reads anew with MiXCR; each CDR3 protein has one entry. The sample has fewer than 140,000 distinct CDR3 sequences, more than 25% seen once. The sequenced sample was axillary lymph node tissue. The clonotype comes from a female donor with breast cancer. Some clones in this sample may be carry-over from other donors' samples.

The CDR3 reads CSAREGLAGGPGQFF. DNA of the CDR3: TGCAGTGCTAGAGAGGGCCTAGCGGGAGGCCCTGGGCAGTTCTTC. The chain links TRBV20-1 to TRBJ2-1; 11 bases align to TRBD2. The CDR3 extends over 15 amino acids. Per the germline V gene, CDR1 is DFQATT and CDR2 is SNEGSKA (reference sequence). The J segment lost 12 bases and the V segment lost 0 bases, leaving 10 bases of the junction unmatched.